This entry concerns a single TCR beta chain. Donors were administered nivolumab, ipilimumab, aspirin and low-dose cyclophosphamide, together with low-dose radiotherapy. Gene-specific TRAV and TRBV primers were used for first-strand cDNA, covering alpha and beta chains. TCR amplification used approximately 19 PCR cycles, a constant-region primer and a V-primer adapter. TCRdb used MiXCR to reprocess the reads, holding one entry per CDR3 protein. Of about 6,400 distinct CDR3 sequences in the sample, approximately 70% are singletons; the top ten hold about 12%. The record originates from a study of low-dose radiotherapy and immunotherapy resistance in tumors. Study overall: Members of Cohort 2 were treated with 1 Gy per fraction every two weeks; their total was 13 Gy over 26 weeks. Each patient was administered nivolumab intravenously at 240 mg, which was a flat dose, every two weeks, along with intravenous ipilimumab at 1 mg/kg every six weeks.

Per germline, CDR1 SNHLY and CDR2 FYNNEI. V lost 1 base to trimming and J lost 13 bases; unmatched junction nucleotides: 7. The CDR3 is 14 amino acids. The chain combines TRBV2 with TRBJ2-4, with 10 positions matching TRBD2. The source of this sequence is a human donor with advanced metastatic prostate, ovarian, gallbladder or colorectal cancer (not recorded which). This table probably holds off-target reads from a library built for another chain. CDR3 sequence (DNA): TGTGCCAGCAGTGAAGGGACTAGCGGCTTGAGCCAGTACTTC. Encoded protein: CASSEGTSGLSQYF.